The present T cell receptor beta chain was sequenced within a study of a mutant IDH1 vaccine in newly diagnosed glioma. Study summary: Radiotherapy, temozolomide, or both had been given previously, and both were given to most.

The CDR3 has 18 residues. V was trimmed by 5 bases and J by 1 base, leaving 23 bases between them. Germline assignment: CDR1 SQVTM and CDR2 ANQGSEA. Profiling relied on immunoSEQ multiplex PCR, and the TCRdb table lists in-frame clones only, not all of them. The sample lists about 98,000 clones, roughly 90% seen once, with approximately 0.58% in the top ten. The time point denotes: baseline, week 1 (first vaccination visit). As to treatment: pre-vaccination baseline after standard-of-care therapy. Every donor had a new WHO grade 3 or 4 astrocytoma that was IDH1-mutant, with loss of nuclear ATRX. The clonotype was recovered from a woman aged 45-59 years with glioma. The sample consisted of PBMCs, taken from a glioma patient treated with radiotherapy, temozolomide or both. The rearrangement uses TRBV29-1 and TRBJ2-2, with a weak D call TRBD2 (6 bases). As DNA, the CDR3 is TGCAGCGTTAAGACCAGCTGGGTCGGAGGGGTGAACACCGGGGAGCTGTTTTTT. It translates to CSVKTSWVGGVNTGELFF.